The T cell receptor (beta chain) under discussion was sequenced for a study of blood T cell repertoires in COVID-19. Libraries were prepared by immunoSEQ multiplex PCR; TCRdb keeps only in-frame clonotypes and omits some of them. The table has 65,000 to 90,000 clones, around nine tenths seen once. The V end lost 4 bases, the J end lost 4 bases, and 11 bases lay between the germline ends. Germline-derived CDR1 and CDR2 are SGHNT and YYREEE (reference sequence). The CDR3 is 13 residues long. The V call is TRBV5-4, the J call TRBJ1-2; the D is unclear. The clonotype originates from a human donor in a cohort sampled during active COVID-19. The sample consisted of peripheral blood. CDR3 region: CASSPGWSYGYTF. The DNA for the CDR3 is TGTGCCAGCAGCCCCGGGTGGTCCTATGGCTACACCTTC.